The 32 T cell receptor beta chains below all came from one sample that was sequenced in a study of cytomegalovirus exposure and HLA in healthy donors. In the PCR, 60 Vbeta and 13 Jbeta primers were used. Assay used: immunoSEQ multiplex PCR; TCRdb lists only in-frame clones, some missing. The sample lists a few hundred thousand clones; over 60% were seen once. Sample: PBMCs. Receptors were obtained from a young man in good health and CMV-seronegative.

The V call is TRBV30, the J call TRBJ1-4; a possible D gene is TRBD1 (6 bases). V lost 4 bases, J lost 8 bases, and 11 bases lay in between. CDR1 GTSNPN and CDR2 SVGIG come from the germline V gene (reference sequence). The CDR3 spans 12 residues. The CDR3 loop reads CAWNRDGEKLFF. In nucleotides, the CDR3 is TGTGCCTGGAACAGGGATGGAGAAAAACTGTTTTTT.

The J gene is TRBJ2-7, the V gene TRBV19; 12 bases match TRBD2. This CDR3 spans 20 amino acids. The J segment lost 2 bases and the V segment lost 5 bases, leaving 19 bases of the junction unmatched. Germline V gene lookup returns CDR1 LNHDA and CDR2 SQIVND (reference sequence). CDR3 protein: CASSPTTSGGTLTTTYEQYF. The CDR3 DNA reads TGTGCCAGTAGTCCCACCACTAGCGGGGGGACCTTGACTACGACCTACGAGCAGTACTTC.

The chain uses TRBV23-1 and TRBJ1-1, with 9 bases fitting TRBD1. TRBV23-1 is given ORF status, its function remaining uncertain. The CDR3 loop spans 19 amino acids. Unmatched junction bases numbered 18, after V lost 3 bases and J lost 4 bases. CDR3 DNA: TGCGCCAGCAGTCAGTACTTCACCGAGGCGGGACAGGGTGGCACTGAAGCTTTCTTT. Amino acids: CASSQYFTEAGQGGTEAFF.

This clone occurred a few times. This rearrangement joins TRBV11-2 to TRBJ1-1, with 10 positions matching TRBD1. The CDR3 length is 14 residues. With V trimmed by 7 bases and J by 3 bases, 5 bases remained unmatched. In germline, CDR1 is SGHAT, CDR2 FQNNGV. The CDR3 DNA sequence: TGTGCCAGCAACCTTGGACAGGGGGACACTGAAGCTTTCTTT. Amino acids: CASNLGQGDTEAFF.

About this clone: At one end the junction does not follow the germline gene, possibly because of a read error. The CDR3 DNA reads TGTGCTAGCAGCATTTGGACAGGTGCCATGGGGGGCAATCAGCCCCAGCATTTT. It translates to CASSIWTGAMGGNQPQHF. The J gene is TRBJ1-5, the V gene TRBV7-7, with 7 bases lining up with TRBD1. The CDR3 is made up of 18 amino acids. CDR1 and CDR2 (germline): SSHAT, FNYEAQ (reference sequence).

The genes are TRBV6-6 and TRBJ2-1, with D unclear. Per the germline V gene, CDR1 is MNHNY and CDR2 is SVGAGI (reference sequence). The V and J ends lost 0 bases and 7 bases respectively, with 7 bases between them. This CDR3 comprises 13 residues. The CDR3 DNA is TGTGCCAGCAGTTACTCCATCAGGAATGAGCAGTTCTTC. It translates to CASSYSIRNEQFF.

This chain uses TRBV7-9 with TRBJ1-1; TRBD1 aligns across 8 bases. The V gene end was trimmed by 4 bases and the J gene end by 10 bases; junction bases not matched to a gene: 8. CDR3 length: 13 residues. Germline V CDR1 and CDR2: SEHNR, FQNEAQ (reference sequence). This chain's CDR3 is CASSSTGDGGAFF. In nucleotides, the CDR3 is TGTGCCAGCAGCTCGACAGGGGATGGGGGAGCTTTCTTT.

This clone has just a few counts. The gene calls are TRBV7-9 and TRBJ2-6; D possibly corresponds to TRBD2 (5 bases). V was clipped by 7 bases and J by 0 bases, with 13 bases between them. The CDR3 covers 16 residues. Germline V gene data show CDR1 as SEHNR and CDR2 as FQNEAQ (reference sequence). The CDR3 nucleotides read TGTGCCAGCACCTCGACGGGGAGCTCTGGGGCCAACGTCCTGACTTTC. Protein sequence: CASTSTGSSGANVLTF. The full variable domain, with the rest looked up from reference TRBV7-9 and TRBJ2-6, is DTGVSQNPRHKITKRGQNVTFRCDPISEHNRLYWYRQTLGQGPEFLTYFQNEAQLEKSRLLSDRFSAERPKGSFSTLEIQRTEQGDSAMYLCASTSTGSSGANVLTFGAGSRLTVL.

J is TRBJ1-1 and V is TRBV28, with 8 bases lining up with TRBD1. V lost 4 bases to trimming and J lost 4 bases; unmatched junction nucleotides: 8. The CDR3 length is 15 residues. The germline V gene encodes CDR1 MDHEN and CDR2 SYDVKM. CDR3 in DNA: TGTGCCAGCAGTTGGGGGACAGGTTTTGTCACTGAAGCTTTCTTT. As protein: CASSWGTGFVTEAFF.

This clone was observed once. V gene TRBV7-6 combines with J gene TRBJ2-1; a possible D gene is TRBD2 (5 bases). Germline values: CDR1 SGHVS, CDR2 FNYEAQ. The germline V and J ends were trimmed by 1 base and 5 bases, with 15 bases remaining between them. The length of the CDR3 is 16 residues. The CDR3 sequence: CASSLGRAGANNEQFF. For the CDR3, the DNA is TGTGCCAGCAGCTTAGGGCGGGCAGGAGCTAACAATGAGCAGTTCTTC.

On this clone itself: Additional DNA sequences in this sample encode the identical CDR3. This chain uses TRBV6-1 with TRBJ2-1; possibly TRBD2 for D (5 bases). This CDR3 has 15 residues. Per germline, CDR1 MNHNS and CDR2 SASEGT. Trimming pared 3 bases from V and 0 bases from J, leaving 9 bases between. CDR3 in amino acids: CASSEGGGSYNEQFF. The CDR3 region has the DNA TGTGCCAGCAGTGAGGGTGGAGGCTCCTACAATGAGCAGTTCTTC.

This clone was recorded a few times. The chain recombines TRBV5-1 with TRBJ2-7, with TRBD2 as a possible D gene (6 bases). Per germline, CDR1 SGHRS and CDR2 YFSETQ. This CDR3 spans 15 amino acids. The V and J ends lost 0 bases and 5 bases respectively, with 15 bases between them. The CDR3 DNA reads as TGCGCCAGCAGCTTGGTGGCGGGGACGTTGGACGAGCAGTACTTC. It codes for CASSLVAGTLDEQYF.

This rearrangement joins TRBV10-1 to TRBJ1-4, with D possibly TRBD1 on 6 matching bases. Between the trimmed V and J ends, which lost 7 bases and 8 bases, there was a span of 14 bases. The CDR3 has 13 amino acids. Germline CDR1 WNHNN, CDR2 SYGVQD (reference sequence). The CDR3 sequence is CASTIGTSEKLFF. The DNA of the CDR3 is TGCGCCAGCACCATCGGGACATCCGAAAAACTGTTTTTT.

This clone was counted only a few times. The chain employs TRBV6-4 and TRBJ2-1; 9 nucleotides match TRBD1. In germline, CDR1 is MRHNA, CDR2 SNTAGT. Losses at the gene ends were 2 bases for V and 8 bases for J; bases not matched to a gene: 4. The CDR3 totals 14 residues. The CDR3 is CASSDSTGGDEQFF. For the CDR3, the DNA is TGTGCCAGCAGTGACAGCACAGGGGGCGATGAGCAGTTCTTC.

V is TRBV28 and J is TRBJ1-2; 9 bases agree with TRBD1. V was clipped by 1 base and J by 1 base; unmatched bases: 1. The CDR3 spans 15 residues. Germline V lookup: CDR1 MDHEN, CDR2 SYDVKM. In DNA, the CDR3 is TGTGCCAGCAGTTTATTGGGACAGGGTAACTATGGCTACACCTTC. This sequence encodes CASSLLGQGNYGYTF.

J is TRBJ2-7 and V is TRBV28; possible D gene TRBD2, 6 bases. Germline CDR1 is MDHEN and CDR2 is SYDVKM. V lost 2 bases and J 6 bases, leaving 11 bases between the germline ends. The CDR3 covers 13 residues. Written as DNA, the CDR3 is TGTGCCAGCAGTTTAGATGGGGGGAGCGAGCAGTACTTC. Its protein is CASSLDGGSEQYF. Using reference TRBV28 and TRBJ2-7 for the parts outside the CDR3, the full variable domain is DVKVTQSSRYLVKRTGEKVFLECVQDMDHENMFWYRQDPGLGLRLIYFSYDVKMKEKGDIPEGYSVSREKKERFSLILESASTNQTSMYLCASSLDGGSEQYFGPGTRLTVT.

The chain links TRBV30 to TRBJ2-2; D ambiguous. The germline V gene encodes CDR1 GTSNPN and CDR2 SVGIG (reference sequence). V was cut by 4 bases and J by 1 base, with 10 bases left in between. This CDR3 has 14 residues. This CDR3 is CAWNGDLNTGELFF. The CDR3 nucleotides read TGTGCCTGGAATGGAGACTTGAACACCGGGGAGCTGTTTTTT. Using reference TRBV30 and TRBJ2-2 for the parts outside the CDR3, the full variable domain is SQTIHQWPATLVQPVGSPLSLECTVEGTSNPNLYWYRQAAGRGLQLLFYSVGIGQISSEVPQNLSASRPQDRQFILSSKKLLLSDSGFYLCAWNGDLNTGELFFGEGSRLTVL.

On this clone itself: The conserved closing phenylalanine or tryptophan is absent in this CDR3, likely reflecting a read error. This chain joins TRBV7-3 and TRBJ1-1; D may be TRBD1 (6 bases). The CDR3 contains 14 residues. Germline lookup yields CDR1 SGHTA and CDR2 FQGTGA. V lost 1 base to trimming and J lost 8 bases, with 14 bases between them. CDR3 nucleotide sequence: TGTGCCAGCAGCTTAAGTGGGGTGGGGACAGAAGCTTTCTCT. Protein: CASSLSGVGTEAFS.

This clone appeared a few times. The chain has TRBV4-3 and TRBJ1-4; D ambiguous. V gave up 4 bases and J gave up 3 bases, with 15 bases separating them. The CDR3 has 16 residues. Germline-derived CDR1 and CDR2 are LGHNA and YSLEER. The CDR3 nucleotides read TGCGCCAGCAGCCGAGGATCGGGGAGTGCTAATGAAAAACTGTTTTTT. Its translation is CASSRGSGSANEKLFF.

The chain recombines TRBV2 with TRBJ1-5; 8 nucleotides align to TRBD1. Per the germline V gene, CDR1 is SNHLY and CDR2 is FYNNEI. The CDR3 has 17 amino acids. V was pared by 5 bases and J by 4 bases, with 13 bases of the junction left unmatched. In nucleotides, the CDR3 is TGTGCCAGCAGTATCGGACAGGGAATAATAGGAAATCAGCCCCAGCATTTT. It encodes CASSIGQGIIGNQPQHF.

This clone was observed a few times. The chain uses TRBV6-5 and TRBJ2-4, with TRBD1 identical over 12 bases. This CDR3 has 15 amino acids. Germline V gene lookup returns CDR1 MNHEY and CDR2 SVGAGI. J was trimmed by 5 bases and V by 5 bases; bases with no gene match: 4. The CDR3 sequence is CASSPGQGAQNIQYF. The CDR3 bases are TGTGCCAGCAGTCCGGGACAGGGGGCCCAAAACATTCAGTACTTC.

The V call is TRBV18, the J call TRBJ1-2; 7 bases align to TRBD1. Germline lookup yields CDR1 KGHSH and CDR2 LQKENI. The V segment lost 1 base and the J segment 4 bases; nucleotides outside the gene matches: 6. The CDR3 is 15 residues long. CDR3 bases: TGTGCCAGCTCACCACGTCGGGACAGAACCTATGGCTACACCTTC. Translated, it gives CASSPRRDRTYGYTF. Full variable domain (outside the CDR3, taken from reference TRBV18 and TRBJ1-2): NAGVMQNPRHLVRRRGQEARLRCSPMKGHSHVYWYRQLPEEGLKFMVYLQKENIIDESGMPKERFSAEFPKEGPSILRIQQVVRGDSAAYFCASSPRRDRTYGYTFGSGTRLTVV.

The chain links TRBV19 to TRBJ1-3, with 10 bases aligning to TRBD1. The CDR3 is 18 residues long. Germline V lookup: CDR1 LNHDA, CDR2 SQIVND (reference sequence). The junction had 13 bases not matched to a gene; V was cut back by 3 bases and J by 5 bases. As DNA, the CDR3 is TGTGCCAGTAGTATGGGGGACAGGGGACTACCGAACCGAAACACCATATATTTT. Amino acids: CASSMGDRGLPNRNTIYF.

The chain links TRBV5-4 to TRBJ2-1, with TRBD1 identical over 8 bases. V lost 4 bases to trimming and J lost 3 bases; unmatched junction nucleotides: 9. The CDR3 is 16 residues long. The germline V gene encodes CDR1 SGHNT and CDR2 YYREEE (reference sequence). CDR3 residues: CASSHSTGVFYNEQFF. The CDR3 DNA reads TGTGCCAGCAGCCATTCGACAGGGGTTTTCTACAATGAGCAGTTCTTC. The variable domain in full, completed from reference TRBV5-4 and TRBJ2-1, reads ETGVTQSPTHLIKTRGQQVTLRCSSQSGHNTVSWYQQALGQGPQFIFQYYREEENGRGNFPPRFSGLQFPNYSSELNVNALELDDSALYLCASSHSTGVFYNEQFFGPGTRLTVL.

CDR3 in amino acids: CASSPVPSTDTQYF. Here the CDR3 DNA reads TGTGCCAGCTCGCCGGTTCCCTCCACAGATACGCAGTATTTT. The chain employs TRBV11-3 and TRBJ2-3; no reliable D call. Germline-derived CDR1 and CDR2 are SGHNT and YENEEA. V dropped 8 bases and J dropped 2 bases, with 14 bases sitting between them. The CDR3 runs to 14 residues.

Here the CDR3 DNA reads TGTGCCAGCAGTGAATCGGGTCGGTTGGGCTATGGCTACACCTTC. Protein product: CASSESGRLGYGYTF. This chain uses TRBV6-1 with TRBJ1-2, with D unresolved. The CDR3 extends over 15 amino acids. The V gene lost 2 bases and the J gene lost 4 bases, with 14 bases spanning the gap. Germline V gene sequence: CDR1 MNHNS, CDR2 SASEGT.

The rearrangement uses TRBV29-1 and TRBJ1-2; D perhaps matches TRBD1 (6 bases). V was clipped by 4 bases and J by 6 bases, with 18 bases between them. CDR1 and CDR2 from the germline V gene are SQVTM and ANQGSEA. The CDR3 has 14 residues. CDR3 sequence reads: CSVVLRGSLNGYTF. The CDR3 DNA reads as TGCAGCGTTGTCCTTAGGGGGTCGTTGAATGGCTACACCTTC.

The sample holds a few counts of this clone. This chain connects TRBV4-3 to TRBJ2-3, with D hard to call. V lost 1 base to trimming and J lost 4 bases, with 9 bases between them. The CDR3 runs 14 residues. Germline CDR1 is LGHNA and CDR2 is YSLEER. The CDR3 nucleotides are TGCGCCAGCAGCCAAGTGACACCTCCAGATACGCAGTATTTT. This encodes CASSQVTPPDTQYF.

This clone was picked up one time. The chain has TRBV11-2 and TRBJ1-2; no clear D. The V and J ends lost 9 bases and 8 bases respectively, with 19 bases between them. Germline V lookup: CDR1 SGHAT, CDR2 FQNNGV. The CDR3 sequence is 13 residues long. Written as DNA, the CDR3 is TGTGCCAGTTACGACTCCGGAGTTCACGGCTACACCTTC. This codes for CASYDSGVHGYTF.

The CDR3: CASSQEGPRGDEQFF. Written as DNA, the CDR3 is TGTGCCAGCAGCCAGGAGGGACCTCGGGGCGATGAGCAGTTCTTC. The chain carries TRBV5-4 and TRBJ2-1, with a possible D match to TRBD2 (6 bases). V lost 4 bases and J 8 bases, leaving 19 bases between the germline ends. This CDR3 comprises 15 residues. Germline loops: CDR1 SGHNT, CDR2 YYREEE (reference sequence).

This clone was detected only a few times. CDR3 sequence reads: CASSLLGVGNQPQHF. The DNA of the CDR3 is TGTGCCAGCAGTTTATTAGGGGTTGGCAATCAGCCCCAGCATTTT. The V call is TRBV27, the J call TRBJ1-5; TRBD1 might be the D (5 bases). The CDR3 extends over 15 amino acids. Germline V gene lookup returns CDR1 MNHEY and CDR2 SMNVEV (reference sequence). V gave up 1 base and J gave up 2 bases, with 9 bases separating them.

This chain connects TRBV11-3 to TRBJ2-2; D not certain. V was pared by 4 bases and J by 2 bases, with 17 bases between. Per the germline V gene, CDR1 is SGHNT and CDR2 is YENEEA. CDR3 length: 17 amino acids. The CDR3 loop is CASSSYPAGPNTGELFF. CDR3 nucleotide sequence: TGTGCCAGCAGCTCCTACCCCGCAGGTCCCAACACCGGGGAGCTGTTTTTT.